Below, one T cell receptor beta chain is given with its context. Its antigen remains unknown. The entry originates in a study of CD8+ T cells in alopecia areata. Study results and caveats: Expanded CD8+ clones among the top 100, and scalp clonality, were significantly decreased by tofacitinib.

Treatment denoted: oral pan-JAK inhibitor, 5-10 mg twice daily. Extracted from the samples, RNA was reverse transcribed into cDNA to serve as the sequencing template. Assay: immunoSEQ multiplex PCR; the TCRdb copy retains only in-frame clones and omits some. The data show about 220,000 clones, with about three fifths seen just once and 1.6% held by the top ten. The receptor was isolated from a human donor with alopecia areata. Sequencing used CD4+ T cells sorted from blood, obtained at week 4, from a patient treated with tofacitinib.

The CDR3 reads CSALTGFDQPQHF. DNA of the CDR3: TGCAGCGCCTTGACAGGGTTCGATCAGCCCCAGCATTTT. This sequence joins TRBV29-1 and TRBJ1-5, with TRBD1 identical over 7 bases. The length of the CDR3 is 13 residues. V shed 7 bases and J 5 bases; nucleotides not matched to a gene: 8. Germline V gene lookup returns CDR1 SQVTM and CDR2 ANQGSEA.